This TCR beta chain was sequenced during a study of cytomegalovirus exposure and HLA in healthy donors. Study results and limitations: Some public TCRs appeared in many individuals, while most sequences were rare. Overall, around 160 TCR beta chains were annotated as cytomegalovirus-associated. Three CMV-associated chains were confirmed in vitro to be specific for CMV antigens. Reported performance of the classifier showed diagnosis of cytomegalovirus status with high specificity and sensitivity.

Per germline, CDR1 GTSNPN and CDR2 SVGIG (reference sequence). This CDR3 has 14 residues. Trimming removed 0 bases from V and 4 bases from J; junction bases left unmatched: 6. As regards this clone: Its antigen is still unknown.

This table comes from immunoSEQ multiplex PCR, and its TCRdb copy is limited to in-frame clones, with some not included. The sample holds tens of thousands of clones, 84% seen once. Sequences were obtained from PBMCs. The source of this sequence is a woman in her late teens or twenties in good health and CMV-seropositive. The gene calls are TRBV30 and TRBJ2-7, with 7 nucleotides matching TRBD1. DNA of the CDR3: TGTGCCTGGAGTGTACTGAGGGGGCAATACGAGCAGTACTTC. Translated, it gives CAWSVLRGQYEQYF. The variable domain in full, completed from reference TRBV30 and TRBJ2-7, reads SQTIHQWPATLVQPVGSPLSLECTVEGTSNPNLYWYRQAAGRGLQLLFYSVGIGQISSEVPQNLSASRPQDRQFILSSKKLLLSDSGFYLCAWSVLRGQYEQYFGPGTRLTVT.